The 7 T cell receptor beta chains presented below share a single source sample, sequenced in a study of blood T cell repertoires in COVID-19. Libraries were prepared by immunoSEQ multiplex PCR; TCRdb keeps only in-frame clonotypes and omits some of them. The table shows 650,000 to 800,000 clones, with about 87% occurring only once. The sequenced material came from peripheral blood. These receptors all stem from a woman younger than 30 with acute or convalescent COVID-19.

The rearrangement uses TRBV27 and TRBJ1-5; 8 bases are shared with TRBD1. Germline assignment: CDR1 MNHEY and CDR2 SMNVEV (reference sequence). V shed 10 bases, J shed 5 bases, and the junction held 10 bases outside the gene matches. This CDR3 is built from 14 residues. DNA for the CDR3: TGTGCCAACTACCCACAGGGGGGAGATCAGCCCCAGCATTTT. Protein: CANYPQGGDQPQHF.

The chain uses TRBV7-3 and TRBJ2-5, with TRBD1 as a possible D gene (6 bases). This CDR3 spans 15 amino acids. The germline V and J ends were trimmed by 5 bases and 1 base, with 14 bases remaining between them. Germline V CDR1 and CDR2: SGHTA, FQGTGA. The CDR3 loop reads CASSPGQSSQETQYF. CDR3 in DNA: TGTGCCAGCAGCCCTGGACAGTCCTCCCAAGAGACCCAGTACTTC.

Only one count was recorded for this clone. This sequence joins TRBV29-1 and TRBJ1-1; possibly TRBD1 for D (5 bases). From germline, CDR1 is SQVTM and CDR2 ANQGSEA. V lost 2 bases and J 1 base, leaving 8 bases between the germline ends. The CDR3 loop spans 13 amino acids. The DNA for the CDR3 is TGCAGCGTTGAAAGGGGCCGGAACACTGAAGCTTTCTTT. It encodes CSVERGRNTEAFF.

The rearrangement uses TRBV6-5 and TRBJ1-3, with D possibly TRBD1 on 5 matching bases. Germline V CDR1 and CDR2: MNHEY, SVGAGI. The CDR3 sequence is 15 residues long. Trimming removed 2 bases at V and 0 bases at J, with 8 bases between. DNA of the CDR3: TGTGCCAGCAGTTACGGGGCTCGCTCTGGAAACACCATATATTTT. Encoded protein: CASSYGARSGNTIYF.

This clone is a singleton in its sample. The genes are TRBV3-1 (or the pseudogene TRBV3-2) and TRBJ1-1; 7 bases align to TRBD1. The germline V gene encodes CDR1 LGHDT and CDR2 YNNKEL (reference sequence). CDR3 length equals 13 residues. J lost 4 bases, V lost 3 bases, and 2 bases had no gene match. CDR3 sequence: CASSHDRVTEAFF. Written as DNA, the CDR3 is TGTGCCAGCAGCCACGACAGGGTCACTGAAGCTTTCTTT.

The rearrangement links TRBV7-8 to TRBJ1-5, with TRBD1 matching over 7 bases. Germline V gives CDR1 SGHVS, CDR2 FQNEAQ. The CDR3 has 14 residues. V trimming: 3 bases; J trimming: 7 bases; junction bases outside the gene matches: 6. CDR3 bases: TGTGCCAGCAGCTTCGGACAGGAGCAACAGCCCCAGCATTTT. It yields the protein CASSFGQEQQPQHF.

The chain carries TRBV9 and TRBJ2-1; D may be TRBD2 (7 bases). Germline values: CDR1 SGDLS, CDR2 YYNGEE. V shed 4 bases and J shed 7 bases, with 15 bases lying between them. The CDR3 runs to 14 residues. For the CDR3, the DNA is TGTGCCAGCAGCCCAGGCGGGGGCCTTAATGAGCAGTTCTTC. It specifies CASSPGGGLNEQFF.